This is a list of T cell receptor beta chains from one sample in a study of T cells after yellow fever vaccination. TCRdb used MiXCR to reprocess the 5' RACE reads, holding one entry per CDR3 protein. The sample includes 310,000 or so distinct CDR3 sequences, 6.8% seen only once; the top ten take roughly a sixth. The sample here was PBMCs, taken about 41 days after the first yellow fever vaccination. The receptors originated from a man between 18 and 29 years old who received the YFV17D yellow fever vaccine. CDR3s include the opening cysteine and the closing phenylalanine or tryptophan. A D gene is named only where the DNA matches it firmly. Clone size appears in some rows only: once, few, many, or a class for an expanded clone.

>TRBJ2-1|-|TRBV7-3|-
CASSLTSVDEQFF
TGTGCCAGCAGCTTAACTAGCGTCGATGAGCAGTTCTTC
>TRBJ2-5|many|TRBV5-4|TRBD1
CASSLDRVETQYF
TGTGCCAGCAGCCTTGACAGGGTGGAGACCCAGTACTTC
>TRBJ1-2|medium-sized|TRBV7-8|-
CASSLGQAWANYGYTF
TGTGCCAGCAGCCTCGGACAAGCCTGGGCTAACTATGGCTACACCTTC
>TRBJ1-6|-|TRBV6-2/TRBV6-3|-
CASSYLLQVANSPLHF
TGTGCCAGCAGTTACTTACTTCAAGTGGCTAATTCACCCCTCCACTTT
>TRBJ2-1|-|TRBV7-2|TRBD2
CASSPRTSGGRYEQFF
TGTGCCAGCAGCCCTAGGACTAGCGGGGGGCGGTATGAGCAGTTCTTC
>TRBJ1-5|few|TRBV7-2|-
CASSLDGVVNQPQHF
TGTGCCAGCAGCCTGGACGGAGTTGTAAATCAGCCCCAGCATTTT
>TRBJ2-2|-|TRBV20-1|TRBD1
CSARDRATGELFF
TGCAGTGCTAGGGACAGGGCCACCGGGGAGCTGTTTTTT
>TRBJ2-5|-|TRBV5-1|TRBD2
CASSPGASGTQETQYF
TGCGCCAGCAGCCCCGGGGCTAGCGGGACCCAAGAGACCCAGTACTTC
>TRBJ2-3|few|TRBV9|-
CASSPRGPLGDTQYF
TGTGCCAGCAGCCCCCGGGGGCCCCTGGGAGATACGCAGTATTTT
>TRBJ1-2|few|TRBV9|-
CASSASPARRYGYTF
TGTGCCAGCAGCGCTAGCCCTGCGCGGAGATATGGCTACACCTTC
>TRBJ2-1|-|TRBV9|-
CASSVENHYNEQFF
TGTGCCAGCAGCGTAGAAAACCATTACAATGAGCAGTTCTTC